The 10 T cell receptor beta chains given below trace back to one sample, sequenced in a study of blood T cell repertoires in COVID-19. Data came from immunoSEQ multiplex PCR; TCRdb stores just in-frame clones and leaves some out. The table records approximately 220,000 clones, about 87% of them present only once. Input material: PBMCs or T cells enriched from blood (not recorded which). Source of these receptors: a woman aged 25 to 39 who had recovered from COVID-19.

The chain carries TRBV5-4 and TRBJ2-7; 12 positions agree with TRBD2. This CDR3 is built from 16 residues. Trimming at V came to 4 bases and at J to 4 bases, leaving 9 bases not matched to a gene. Germline CDR1 and CDR2: SGHNT and YYREEE (reference sequence). CDR3 sequence: CASSPGLAGTPYEQYF. DNA of the CDR3: TGTGCCAGCAGCCCCGGACTAGCGGGGACTCCATACGAGCAGTACTTC.

The chain has TRBV7-7 and TRBJ2-1; D is unclear. The CDR3 sequence is 12 residues long. Germline-derived CDR1 and CDR2 are SSHAT and FNYEAQ (reference sequence). V shed 4 bases and J shed 5 bases, with 6 bases lying between them. The CDR3 loop reads CASSSGDNEQFF. The CDR3 bases are TGTGCCAGCAGCTCCGGAGACAATGAGCAGTTCTTC.

The chain carries TRBV7-8 and TRBJ2-1, with unresolved D. This CDR3 spans 13 amino acids. Germline V lookup: CDR1 SGHVS, CDR2 FQNEAQ. V lost 8 bases to trimming and J lost 5 bases, with 13 bases between them. CDR3 sequence (DNA): TGTGCCAGCGGCCATGAGTTCGACAATGAGCAGTTCTTC. Translating gives CASGHEFDNEQFF.

The rearrangement links TRBV7-2 to TRBJ1-6; no clear D. From germline, CDR1 is SGHTA and CDR2 FQGNSA. The CDR3 is made up of 14 amino acids. V lost 6 bases to trimming and J lost 8 bases, with 14 bases between them. The CDR3 is CASRIQAPDSPLHF. The CDR3 nucleotides are TGTGCCAGCAGAATTCAGGCGCCCGATTCACCCCTCCACTTT.

The J gene is TRBJ1-1, the V gene TRBV4-3; perhaps TRBD1 as D (6 bases). V was pared by 0 bases and J by 8 bases, with 16 bases between. CDR1 LGHNA and CDR2 YSLEER come from the germline V gene. The CDR3 length is 15 residues. CDR3: CASSQDSRTDSEAFF. CDR3 DNA: TGCGCCAGCAGCCAAGATTCCCGGACGGACAGCGAAGCTTTCTTT.

The chain is built from TRBV4-3 and TRBJ1-1; 8 bases fit TRBD1. This CDR3 contains 15 residues. Trimming took 3 bases from V and 0 from J; bases not matched to a gene: 3. Germline assignment: CDR1 LGHNA and CDR2 YSLEER. The CDR3 loop reads CASSHLQGVNTEAFF. For the CDR3, the DNA is TGCGCCAGCAGCCACCTACAGGGGGTGAACACTGAAGCTTTCTTT.

The rearrangement joins TRBV19 to TRBJ2-1; D not certain. Germline lookup yields CDR1 LNHDA and CDR2 SQIVND (reference sequence). V shed 2 bases and J shed 4 bases, with 6 bases lying between them. The CDR3 is made up of 13 amino acids. The CDR3 nucleotides are TGTGCCAGTAGTATAACACATTACAATGAGCAGTTCTTC. Translated: CASSITHYNEQFF.

The V and J genes are TRBV20-1 and TRBJ2-3, with 8 bases identical to TRBD2. V lost 3 bases, J lost 6 bases, and 5 bases stayed unmatched. The V gene's germline CDR1 is DFQATT and CDR2 SNEGSKA (reference sequence). The CDR3 is 13 amino acids. The DNA of the CDR3 is TGCAGTGCTAGTGGGCTAGCGGGTGATACGCAGTATTTT. This gives the protein CSASGLAGDTQYF.

The chain joins TRBV6-5 to TRBJ1-1; tentatively, D is TRBD1 (5 bases). The CDR3 sequence is 14 residues long. Trimming removed 7 bases from V and 6 bases from J, with 18 bases in between. The V gene's germline CDR1 is MNHEY and CDR2 SVGAGI. CDR3 sequence (DNA): TGTGCCAGCACCGAATTAGGGGCGAGGTCTGAAGCTTTCTTT. It codes for CASTELGARSEAFF.

The V and J genes are TRBV27 and TRBJ1-1; weak D call: TRBD1 (5 bases). The CDR3 is 15 amino acids. V lost 5 bases and J 4 bases, leaving 17 bases between the germline ends. The germline V gene has CDR1 MNHEY and CDR2 SMNVEV (reference sequence). The CDR3 bases are TGTGCCAGCAGTCAGAGGACAAGAGCGGGCACTGAAGCTTTCTTT. It encodes CASSQRTRAGTEAFF.